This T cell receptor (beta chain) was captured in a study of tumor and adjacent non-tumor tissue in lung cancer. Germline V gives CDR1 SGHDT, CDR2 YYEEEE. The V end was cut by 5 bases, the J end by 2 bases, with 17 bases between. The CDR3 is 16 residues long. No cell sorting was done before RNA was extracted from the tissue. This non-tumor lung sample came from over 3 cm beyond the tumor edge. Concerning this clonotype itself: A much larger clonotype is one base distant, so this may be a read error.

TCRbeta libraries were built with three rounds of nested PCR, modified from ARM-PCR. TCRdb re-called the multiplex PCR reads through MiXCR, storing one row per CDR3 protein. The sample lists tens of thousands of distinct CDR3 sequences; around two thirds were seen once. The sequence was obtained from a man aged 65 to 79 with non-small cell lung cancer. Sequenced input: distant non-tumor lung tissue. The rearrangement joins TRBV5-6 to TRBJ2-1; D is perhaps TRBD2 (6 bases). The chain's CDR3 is CASRKTEGKTYNEQFF. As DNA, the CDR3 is TGTGCCAGCAGGAAGACGGAGGGGAAGACCTACAATGAGCAGTTCTTC.